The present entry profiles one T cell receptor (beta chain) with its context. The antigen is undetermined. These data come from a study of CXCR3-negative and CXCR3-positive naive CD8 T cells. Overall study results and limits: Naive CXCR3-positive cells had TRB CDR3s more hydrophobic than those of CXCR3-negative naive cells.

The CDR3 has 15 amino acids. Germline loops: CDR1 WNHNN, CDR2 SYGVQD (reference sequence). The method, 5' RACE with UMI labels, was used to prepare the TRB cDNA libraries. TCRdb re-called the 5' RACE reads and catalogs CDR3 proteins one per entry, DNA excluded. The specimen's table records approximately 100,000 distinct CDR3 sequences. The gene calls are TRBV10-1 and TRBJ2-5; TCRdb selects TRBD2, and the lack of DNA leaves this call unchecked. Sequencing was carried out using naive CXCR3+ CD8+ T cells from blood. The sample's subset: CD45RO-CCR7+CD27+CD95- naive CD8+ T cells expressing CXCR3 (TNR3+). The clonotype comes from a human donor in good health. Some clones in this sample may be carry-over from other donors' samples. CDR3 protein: CTSSRGLAGSETQYF.